The clone carrying this TCR beta chain occurred once. Its antigen is not identified. Given a much more abundant clone one base away, this may be a read error. TCRdb independently ran MiXCR on the reads; one entry per CDR3 protein. The table shows more than 250,000 distinct CDR3 sequences, with roughly 25% occurring only once. This record belongs to a study of T cell repertoires in cytomegalovirus infection. The study's findings and limits: HLA-C-restricted CMV clonotypes gave the most frequent clonotype in two of eight donors. Cumulative frequency of public TCR beta families picked out carriers of CMV plus the relevant HLA.

The CDR3 consists of 14 residues. Germline CDR1 is SGHTA and CDR2 is FQGNSA. The chain employs TRBV7-2 and TRBJ1-1, with D possibly matching TRBD1 (5 bases). The sample consisted of cultured PBMCs, taken from culture after CMV antigen stimulation. The receptor was derived from a human donor in good health (CMV status not recorded). Some clones in this sample may be carry-over from other donors' samples. CDR3 coding DNA: TGTGCCATCAGCTTGGGACGGATGAACACTGAAGCTTTCTTT. The encoded protein is CAISLGRMNTEAFF.